One and the same sample provided the 15 T cell receptor beta chains below, sequenced in a study of cytomegalovirus exposure and HLA in healthy donors. The PCR ran on 60 Vbeta and 13 Jbeta primers. Measured with immunoSEQ multiplex PCR; TCRdb has only the in-frame clones, and not every one. The sample includes around 100,000 clones. The material sequenced was PBMCs. The receptors here all came from a man in his forties in good health and CMV-seronegative.

The DNA of the CDR3 is TGTGCCAGCAGCTTAATCAGGGGTGTCTCCTACAATGAGCAGTTCTTC. Translated: CASSLIRGVSYNEQFF. V gene TRBV7-9 combines with J gene TRBJ2-1; D might be TRBD1 (6 bases). Trimming took off 2 bases at V and 0 bases at J, with 11 bases between the two ends. The CDR3 consists of 16 residues. Germline V lookup: CDR1 SEHNR, CDR2 FQNEAQ (reference sequence). The full variable domain, rest sourced from reference TRBV7-9 and TRBJ2-1, is DTGVSQNPRHKITKRGQNVTFRCDPISEHNRLYWYRQTLGQGPEFLTYFQNEAQLEKSRLLSDRFSAERPKGSFSTLEIQRTEQGDSAMYLCASSLIRGVSYNEQFFGPGTRLTVL.

The chain links TRBV19 to TRBJ2-2, with 8 bases lining up with TRBD2. CDR3 length equals 11 residues. CDR1 is LNHDA and CDR2 is SQIVND in the germline V gene (reference sequence). J gave up 8 bases and V 8 bases, and 1 base lay outside the gene matches. The chain's CDR3 is CASRGRGELFF. CDR3 DNA sequence: TGTGCCAGTCGCGGGAGGGGGGAGCTGTTTTTT.

V and J are TRBV7-6 and TRBJ2-5; 9 positions agree with TRBD1. V was clipped by 8 bases and J by 4 bases; unmatched bases: 8. CDR3 length equals 14 residues. CDR1 and CDR2 from the germline V gene are SGHVS and FNYEAQ. In DNA, the CDR3 is TGTGCCAGCCGGCCGGGACAGGGTACAGAGACCCAGTACTTC. It codes for CASRPGQGTETQYF.

This chain connects TRBV6-5 to TRBJ2-3, with a weak D call TRBD1 (6 bases). The V end lost 6 bases, the J end lost 2 bases, and 15 bases lay between the germline ends. Germline V CDR1 and CDR2: MNHEY, SVGAGI. The CDR3 is made up of 15 amino acids. CDR3 DNA sequence: TGTGCCAGCAGGGAATCGGGACAACTCACAGATACGCAGTATTTT. Its protein product is CASRESGQLTDTQYF.

The V call is TRBV5-1, the J call TRBJ2-1; D perhaps matches TRBD2 (5 bases). V was clipped by 0 bases and J by 5 bases, with 18 bases between them. Germline V lookup: CDR1 SGHRS, CDR2 YFSETQ. The CDR3 extends over 17 amino acids. CDR3: CASSLGRLGWQNNEQFF. Written as DNA, the CDR3 is TGCGCCAGCAGCTTGGGGAGGCTGGGTTGGCAAAACAATGAGCAGTTCTTC.

The chain combines TRBV9 with TRBJ2-3; D possibly corresponds to TRBD1 (6 bases). V gave up 3 bases and J gave up 10 bases, with 21 bases separating them. This CDR3 region has 15 residues. Germline-derived CDR1 and CDR2 are SGDLS and YYNGEE. The CDR3 nucleotides read TGTGCCAGCAGCGCGGGCACAAATCATCAGGGGTCGCAGTATTTT. This encodes CASSAGTNHQGSQYF.

The V call is TRBV15, the J call TRBJ2-6; D not resolved. This CDR3 region has 16 residues. CDR1 is LNHNV, CDR2 YYDKDF, per germline (reference sequence). V was clipped by 4 bases and J by 2 bases, with 12 bases between them. The CDR3 loop is CATSNLQETGANVLTF. CDR3 DNA sequence: TGTGCCACCAGCAACCTTCAGGAAACTGGGGCCAACGTCCTGACTTTC.

DNA for the CDR3: TGCGCCAGCAGCTTGGGGCTTGGTTTGGCAGAAACAAATGAAAAACTGTTTTTT. Translation gives CASSLGLGLAETNEKLFF. This sequence joins TRBV5-1 and TRBJ1-4; D not resolved. The CDR3 contains 18 residues. V lost 0 bases and J lost 5, with 20 bases in between. Germline CDR1 SGHRS, CDR2 YFSETQ.

This sequence joins TRBV10-2 and TRBJ2-7; no reliable D call. V lost 6 bases and J 4 bases, leaving 10 bases between the germline ends. CDR1 is WSHSY, CDR2 SAAADI, per germline. The CDR3 is 12 amino acids. The chain's CDR3 is CASSDSLYEQYF. In nucleotides, the CDR3 is TGCGCCAGCAGCGATTCCCTATACGAGCAGTACTTC.

The chain is built from TRBV4-3 and TRBJ1-2; weak D call: TRBD1 (5 bases). CDR1 LGHNA and CDR2 YSLEER come from the germline V gene. The CDR3 loop spans 15 amino acids. V lost 0 bases to trimming and J lost 8 bases, with 16 bases between them. CDR3 protein: CASSQDSSGLYGYTF. As DNA, the CDR3 is TGCGCCAGCAGCCAAGATAGTTCAGGGTTATACGGCTACACCTTC.

V and J are TRBV30 and TRBJ2-5; the D gene is possibly TRBD1 (5 bases). This CDR3 region has 14 residues. With 2 bases removed from V and 5 bases from J, the gap between germline ends came to 15 bases. Germline V lookup: CDR1 GTSNPN, CDR2 SVGIG (reference sequence). The CDR3 bases are TGTGCCTGGAGTTCAGGGAACGGGTTGGAGACCCAGTACTTC. This translates into CAWSSGNGLETQYF.

The chain links TRBV7-2 to TRBJ2-1; 8 bases are a match to TRBD2. Germline trimming cut 7 bases from V and 4 bases from J; bases unmatched to any gene: 9. The germline gives CDR1 SGHTA, CDR2 FQGNSA. The CDR3 consists of 15 residues. DNA of the CDR3: TGTGCCAGCACCCGGGTAGCGGGATCTTACAATGAGCAGTTCTTC. Residues: CASTRVAGSYNEQFF.

The chain joins TRBV7-9 to TRBJ2-7; D remains unclear. The CDR3 spans 12 residues. V shed 6 bases and J shed 0 bases, with 6 bases lying between them. Germline values: CDR1 SEHNR, CDR2 FQNEAQ (reference sequence). CDR3 residues: CASRESSYEQYF. The CDR3 DNA reads TGTGCCAGCAGGGAGAGCTCCTACGAGCAGTACTTC.

The CDR3: CASSQTNRGQTEAFF. CDR3 in DNA: TGTGCCAGCAGCCAGACAAACAGGGGGCAGACTGAAGCTTTCTTT. V gene TRBV4-2 combines with J gene TRBJ1-1; 9 bases match TRBD1. Germline CDR1 and CDR2: LGHNA and YNFKEQ. The CDR3 spans 15 residues. V lost 3 bases and J lost 5; bases outside the gene matches: 7.

The chain has TRBV4-3 and TRBJ1-2; D is perhaps TRBD1 (5 bases). From germline, CDR1 is LGHNA and CDR2 YSLEER. There are 13 residues in the CDR3. V lost 0 bases and J 6 bases, leaving 8 bases between the germline ends. The CDR3 spells CASSQDRGNGYTF. The CDR3 bases are TGCGCCAGCAGCCAAGATCGGGGGAATGGCTACACCTTC.